This T cell receptor (beta chain) emerged from a study of cytomegalovirus exposure and HLA in healthy donors. With 3 bases removed from V and 1 base from J, the gap between germline ends came to 15 bases. The CDR3 runs to 16 residues. Germline V lookup: CDR1 MNHEY, CDR2 SMNVEV (reference sequence). 13 Jbeta primers and 60 Vbeta primers were used for the PCR. Data came from immunoSEQ multiplex PCR; TCRdb stores just in-frame clones and leaves some out. The sample comprises about 120,000 clones, about four fifths of which are singletons, and around 1.5% rests with the top ten. In the case of this clone: What it recognizes is unknown.

Broader study findings: Excluded were some V segments that proved indistinguishable, including TRBV6-2 and TRBV6-3.

The chain combines TRBV27 with TRBJ1-1; perhaps TRBD1 as D (5 bases). The TCR was taken from a woman aged 18-30 years in good health and CMV-seronegative. Sequenced input: PBMCs. CDR3 nucleotides: TGTGCCAGCAGTTTCGGGGGAACTATGAGGAACACTGAAGCTTTCTTT. Amino acids: CASSFGGTMRNTEAFF.